These T cell receptor beta chains were read from a single sample in a study of cytomegalovirus exposure and HLA in healthy donors. Using immunoSEQ multiplex PCR, the repertoire was profiled, and TCRdb retains in-frame clones only, with some absent. The profile covers around 200,000 clones, with over 75% appearing a single time and more than 8.5% taken by the ten largest. The material sequenced was PBMCs. These receptors originate from a woman aged 45-65 years in good health and CMV-seropositive. CDR3s include the opening cysteine and the closing phenylalanine or tryptophan. The D gene is left open where the match is weak. Clone size is stated in some rows and not others, as once, few, many or a class when expanded.

J gene,V gene,clone size,D gene,CDR3 DNA,CDR3 protein
TRBJ1-3,TRBV28,.,.,TGTGCCAGCAGTTTGCCGGCGGAGAGTCACTCTGGAAACACCATATATTTT,CASSLPAESHSGNTIYF
TRBJ2-3,TRBV18,.,TRBD1,TGTGCCAGCTCACCCCTGGGTTCAGGGGGAACAGATACGCAGTATTTT,CASSPLGSGGTDTQYF
TRBJ1-5,TRBV7-9,.,.,TGTGCCAGCAGCTTAGGGGGCTCGCGGCAGCCCCAGCATTTT,CASSLGGSRQPQHF
TRBJ1-6,TRBV6-1,.,TRBD1,TGTGCCAGCAGCCCGGACAGGCCTCATTCACCCCTCCACTTT,CASSPDRPHSPLHF
TRBJ2-3,TRBV4-1,.,TRBD2,TGCGCCAGCAGCCAAGGTGGGAGTGCGGGGGGGACAGATACGCAGTATTTT,CASSQGGSAGGTDTQYF
TRBJ2-5,TRBV7-9,.,.,TGTGCCAGCAGCTTCGGTTGGCAAGAGACCCAGTACTTC,CASSFGWQETQYF
TRBJ1-6,TRBV5-1,.,.,TGCGCCAGCAGCTTGCCGTCGAATTCACCCCTCCACTTT,CASSLPSNSPLHF
TRBJ2-1,TRBV4-2,.,TRBD2,TGTGCCAGCAGCCGCACTAGCGGGGGGGCCTACAATGAGCAGTTCTTC,CASSRTSGGAYNEQFF
TRBJ1-4,TRBV14,.,TRBD1,TGTGCCAGCAGCCATATAGGGGGCTCGAATGAAAAACTGTTTTTT,CASSHIGGSNEKLFF
TRBJ1-5,TRBV7-8,.,TRBD1,TGTGCCAGCAGGGGAGGGACAGGGACGAATCAGCCCCAGCATTTT,CASRGGTGTNQPQHF
TRBJ1-5,TRBV10-3,once,.,TGTGCCATCAGTGAGTCGATAAACGGTCGCAATCAGCCCCAGCATTTT,CAISESINGRNQPQHF
TRBJ1-6,TRBV6-4,.,TRBD1,TGTGCCAGCAGTGCCAAACCAGGGGGTGCATATAATTCACCCCTCCACTTT,CASSAKPGGAYNSPLHF
TRBJ2-7,TRBV5-1,few,.,TGCGCCAGCAGCTTTAATCCGACAGCGTCCTACGAGCAGTACTTC,CASSFNPTASYEQYF
TRBJ1-1,TRBV19,few,.,TGTGCCAGTAGTAGGGCAGGCACGAACACTGAAGCTTTCTTT,CASSRAGTNTEAFF
TRBJ2-7,TRBV7-9,.,.,TGTGCCAGCAGCCAGGGACAAATCTCCTACGAGCAGTACTTC,CASSQGQISYEQYF
TRBJ1-5,TRBV11-1,.,.,TGTGCCAGCAGCTTAGGGGCCGAATGGCCCCAGCATTTT,CASSLGAEWPQHF
TRBJ1-2,TRBV28,.,.,TGTGCCAGCAGTCTCCTCCGCGTAGGGAGGAACTATGGCTACACCTTC,CASSLLRVGRNYGYTF
TRBJ1-2,TRBV6-6,.,TRBD1,TGTGCCAGCGGGACAGGGGTTCTTGGTGGCTACACCTTC,CASGTGVLGGYTF
TRBJ2-5,TRBV4-1,.,TRBD2,TGCGCCAGCAGCGGCGGGGGAAAGACCCAGTACTTC,CASSGGGKTQYF
TRBJ1-2,TRBV19,.,TRBD1,TGTGCCAGCACGCGACAGGGTACCTATGGCTACACCTTC,CASTRQGTYGYTF
TRBJ2-1,TRBV7-3,.,TRBD2,TGTGCCAGCAGCTTAAGCGGGGGTGCTTACAATGAGCAGTTCTTC,CASSLSGGAYNEQFF
TRBJ2-7,TRBV5-1,.,TRBD2,TGCGCCAGCAGCTTGGGGGCGGGAGACGAGCAGTACTTC,CASSLGAGDEQYF
TRBJ2-5,TRBV18,.,.,TGTGCCAGCTCACTCCAGCAGGGGACTATCCAAGAGACCCAGTACTTC,CASSLQQGTIQETQYF
TRBJ2-3,TRBV4-2,.,TRBD2,TGTGCCAGCAGCCCGACTCTCGGGGGGGCCGAGAGGACAGATACGCAGTATTTT,CASSPTLGGAERTDTQYF
TRBJ1-2,TRBV7-2,.,TRBD1,TGTGCCAGCAGACTCGGACAGGGTAACTATGGCTACACCTTC,CASRLGQGNYGYTF
TRBJ1-1,TRBV10-3,.,TRBD1,TGTGCCATCAGTGGGACAGGGAACACTGAAGCTTTCTTT,CAISGTGNTEAFF
TRBJ1-4,TRBV9,.,.,TGTGCCAGCAGCCTGGGAGGGAATGAAAAACTGTTTTTT,CASSLGGNEKLFF
TRBJ1-1,TRBV6-5,.,TRBD1,TGTGCCAGCAGTGAAGGGACAGGGGTCACTGAAGCTTTCTTT,CASSEGTGVTEAFF
TRBJ2-3,TRBV5-1,.,.,TGCGCCAGCAGCTTGACAGCGGGTTCGAAAGATACGCAGTATTTT,CASSLTAGSKDTQYF
TRBJ1-2,TRBV7-9,.,.,TGTGCCAGCAGCTTAGAGAGGGGGAAGGATAACTATGGCTACACCTTC,CASSLERGKDNYGYTF
TRBJ1-1,TRBV6-4,.,.,TGTGCCAGCAGTGAACGTGGAGGGGCTGGAGCTGAAGCTTTCTTT,CASSERGGAGAEAFF
TRBJ1-1,TRBV7-3,.,.,TGTGCCAGCAACCAGGGGAGGGAGAACACTGAAGCTTTCTTT,CASNQGRENTEAFF
TRBJ2-2,TRBV2,.,.,TGTGCCAGCAGTGAAGCGCTTGGGCTCCGCACCGGGGAGCTGTTTTTT,CASSEALGLRTGELFF
TRBJ2-4,TRBV4-1,few,TRBD2,TGCGCCAGCAGCCAACGAGCAAGCGGGGGGGTTGGAGCCAAAAACATTCAGTACTTC,CASSQRASGGVGAKNIQYF
TRBJ2-7,TRBV7-9,.,TRBD2,TGTGCCGGAGGCCCTAGCGGCTCTTACGAGCAGTACTTC,CAGGPSGSYEQYF
TRBJ1-5,TRBV19,once,.,TGTGCCAGTAGCCCGGAGGATAGCAATCAGCCCCAGCATTTT,CASSPEDSNQPQHF
TRBJ2-5,TRBV7-2,.,.,TGTGCCAGCAGCTTACAGGGCCCTCTAGGGACCCAGTACTTC,CASSLQGPLGTQYF
TRBJ1-4,TRBV12-5,.,.,TGTGCTAGTGGTTTGGACAGGGAAATCGGAAAACTGTTTTTT,CASGLDREIGKLFF
TRBJ1-4,TRBV6-5,.,.,TGTGCCAGCAGTTACGTGGACTCTAATGAAAAACTGTTTTTT,CASSYVDSNEKLFF
TRBJ1-1,TRBV20-1,.,.,TGCAGTGCTAGAGTAGCCACATGGGCTTTCTTT,CSARVATWAFF
TRBJ2-4,TRBV27,.,.,TGTGCCAGCAGTGTAGGCGGTTGGGACATTCAGTACTTC,CASSVGGWDIQYF
TRBJ1-1,TRBV7-2,.,.,TGTGCCAGCAGCTCTATCGGGAACACTGAAGCTTTCTTT,CASSSIGNTEAFF
TRBJ1-2,TRBV9,.,.,TGTGCCAGCACAATGCCGGGGGGAGGTAACTATGGCTACACCTTC,CASTMPGGGNYGYTF
TRBJ1-1,TRBV4-1,.,.,TGCGCCAGCAGCCAAGAGGGCAGCAACATGAACACTGAAGCTTTCTTT,CASSQEGSNMNTEAFF
TRBJ1-5,TRBV5-8,few,TRBD1,TGTGCCAGCAGCTACAGGACAGGCCAGCCCCAGCATTTT,CASSYRTGQPQHF
TRBJ2-5,TRBV5-1,.,TRBD2,TGCGCCAGCAGCGCCTCCGCGGGAGGGCGCCAAGAGACCCAGTACTTC,CASSASAGGRQETQYF